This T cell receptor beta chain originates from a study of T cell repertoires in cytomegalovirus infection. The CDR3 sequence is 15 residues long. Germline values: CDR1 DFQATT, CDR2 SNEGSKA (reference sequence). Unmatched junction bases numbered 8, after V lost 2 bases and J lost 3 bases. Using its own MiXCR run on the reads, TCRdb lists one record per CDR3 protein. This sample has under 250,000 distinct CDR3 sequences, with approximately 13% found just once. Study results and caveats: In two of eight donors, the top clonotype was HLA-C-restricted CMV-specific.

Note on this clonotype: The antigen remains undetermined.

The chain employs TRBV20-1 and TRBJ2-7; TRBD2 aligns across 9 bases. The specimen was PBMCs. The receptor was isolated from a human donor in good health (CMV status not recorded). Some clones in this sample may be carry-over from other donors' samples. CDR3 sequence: CSARKEREDLYEQYF. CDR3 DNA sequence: TGCAGTGCTAGAAAGGAGCGGGAGGACCTCTACGAGCAGTACTTC.